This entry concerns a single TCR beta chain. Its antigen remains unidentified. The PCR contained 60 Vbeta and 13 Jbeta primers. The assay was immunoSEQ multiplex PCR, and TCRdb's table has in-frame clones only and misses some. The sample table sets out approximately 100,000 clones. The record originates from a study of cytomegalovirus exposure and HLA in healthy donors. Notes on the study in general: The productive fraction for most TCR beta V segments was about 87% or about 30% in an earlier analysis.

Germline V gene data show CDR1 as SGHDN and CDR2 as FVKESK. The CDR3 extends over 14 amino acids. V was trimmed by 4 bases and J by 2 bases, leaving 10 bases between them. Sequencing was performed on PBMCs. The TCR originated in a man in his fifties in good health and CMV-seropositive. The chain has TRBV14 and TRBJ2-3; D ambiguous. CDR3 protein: CASSLFTTTDTQYF. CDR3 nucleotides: TGTGCCAGCAGCCTTTTCACAACCACAGATACGCAGTATTTT.